This record looks at one TCR beta chain sequence and its context. Its antigen is undetermined. This specimen comes from a study of early stage breast cancer tumors. Study-level background: Samples were sequenced at 7.5 to 10-fold average coverage. General study findings and limits: Tumors had roughly 2.5-fold higher T cell density than normal breast.

Data came from immunoSEQ multiplex PCR; TCRdb stores just in-frame clones and leaves some out. This sample has roughly 57,000 clones, with approximately 90% found just once. This CDR3 region has 14 residues. The V gene's germline CDR1 is MGHDK and CDR2 SYGVNS. Trimming removed 8 bases at V and 12 bases at J, with 22 bases between. The TCR was taken from a person aged 70 to 80 with breast cancer. Sequenced: blood. The genes are TRBV25-1 and TRBJ1-4; the D gene is possibly TRBD1 (5 bases). The CDR3 bases are TGTGCCAGCGCGGGGGTCGGGGTCCGGACGGAACTGTTTTTT. This sequence encodes CASAGVGVRTELFF.